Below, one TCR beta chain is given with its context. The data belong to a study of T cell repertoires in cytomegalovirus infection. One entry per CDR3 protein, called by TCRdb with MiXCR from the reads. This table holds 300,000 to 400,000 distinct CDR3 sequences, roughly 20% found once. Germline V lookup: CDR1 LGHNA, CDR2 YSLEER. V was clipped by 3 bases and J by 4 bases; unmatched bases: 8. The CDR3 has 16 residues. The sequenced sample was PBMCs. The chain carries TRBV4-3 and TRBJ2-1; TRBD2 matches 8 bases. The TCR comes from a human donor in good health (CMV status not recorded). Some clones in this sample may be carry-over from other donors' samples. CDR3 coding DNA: TGCGCCAGCAGCCAGGGTGCGGCTAGCGGGTACAATGAGCAGTTCTTC. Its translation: CASSQGAASGYNEQFF.